Presented here are 18 T cell receptor beta chains from one specimen sequenced in a study of shared clonotypes between healthy human individuals. Some clones are missing from TCRdb's copy, which holds only in-frame ones; the method was immunoSEQ multiplex PCR. The data hold over a million clones, with 96% observed a single time. Sequenced sample: naive CD4+ T cells sorted from blood. The subset denotes: CD45RA+ positively selected. The receptors shown here come from a man aged 25 to 40 in good health.

The chain employs TRBV9 and TRBJ2-1, with 12 nucleotides matching TRBD2. CDR1 and CDR2 from the germline V gene are SGDLS and YYNGEE. The V and J ends lost 0 bases and 5 bases, in that order; junction bases with no gene match: 3. The CDR3 runs 16 residues. The CDR3 region has the DNA TGTGCCAGCAGCGTAGGGCCTAGCGGGAGGGACAATGAGCAGTTCTTC. It encodes CASSVGPSGRDNEQFF.

This chain links TRBV12-2 with TRBJ2-1. TRBV12-2 constitutes a pseudogene. The CDR3 length is 13 residues. This CDR3 reads CASRLEVYNEQFF. For the CDR3, the DNA is TGTGCAAGTCGCTTAGAAGTCTACAATGAGCAGTTCTTC.

The CDR3 DNA is TGTGCCAGCAGCTACCCCCTAAGGGAGAATACGCAGTATTTT. It codes for CASSYPLRENTQYF. This chain links TRBV7-6 with TRBJ2-3; tentatively, D is TRBD2 (5 bases). V was shortened by 4 bases and J by 7 bases, with 15 bases between the two germline ends. The CDR3 is 14 residues long. Germline lookup yields CDR1 SGHVS and CDR2 FNYEAQ.

The J gene is TRBJ2-7, the V gene TRBV7-9; D may be TRBD2 (5 bases). Germline V gives CDR1 SEHNR, CDR2 FQNEAQ (reference sequence). There are 14 residues in the CDR3. V lost 4 bases and J lost 2, with 12 bases in between. The CDR3 nucleotides are TGTGCCAGCAGCTCAACTCACGGGGCCTACGAGCAGTACTTC. Its translation is CASSSTHGAYEQYF.

This clone was seen once. V usage is TRBV18 and J usage is TRBJ1-1; a possible D gene is TRBD1 (6 bases). This CDR3 has 13 residues. V dropped 11 bases and J dropped 0 bases, with 13 bases sitting between them. Germline assignment: CDR1 KGHSH and CDR2 LQKENI. CDR3 DNA: TGTGCCGCGGGGGGCAACATGAACACTGAAGCTTTCTTT. It encodes CAAGGNMNTEAFF.

The chain has TRBV5-4 and TRBJ2-2, with TRBD2 matching over 9 bases. Germline V gene data show CDR1 as SGHNT and CDR2 as YYREEE (reference sequence). The CDR3 has 17 amino acids. After removal of 2 bases from V and 5 bases from J, the junction contained 10 bases not matched to a gene. The CDR3 DNA reads as TGTGCCAGCAGCTTACCCGGGGCTAGCGGGACGACCGGGGAGCTGTTTTTT. Translation gives CASSLPGASGTTGELFF.

The chain recombines TRBV6-1 with TRBJ2-3, with TRBD1 identical over 8 bases. In germline, CDR1 is MNHNS, CDR2 SASEGT. The V and J ends lost 5 bases and 2 bases, in that order; junction bases with no gene match: 6. The CDR3 consists of 15 residues. The CDR3 protein is CASSFQGASTDTQYF. Here the CDR3 DNA reads TGTGCCAGCAGTTTCCAGGGGGCATCCACAGATACGCAGTATTTT.

The chain combines TRBV9 with TRBJ1-1; D ambiguous. Trimming took off 0 bases at V and 0 bases at J, with 9 bases between the two ends. The CDR3 totals 15 residues. Germline V gene sequence: CDR1 SGDLS, CDR2 YYNGEE. For the CDR3, the DNA is TGTGCCAGCAGCGTAGGTAGTCAGCTGAACACTGAAGCTTTCTTT. It translates to CASSVGSQLNTEAFF.

Note on this clone: Other DNA sequences in the sample encode the same CDR3. The rearrangement joins TRBV5-1 to TRBJ2-1, with TRBD2 matching over 10 bases. Looked up from germline, CDR1 is SGHRS and CDR2 is YFSETQ. This CDR3 is 15 amino acids long. The V and J ends lost 4 bases and 3 bases, in that order; junction bases with no gene match: 4. CDR3 protein: CASSHGLADYNEQFF. In DNA form, the CDR3 reads TGCGCCAGCAGCCACGGACTAGCGGACTACAATGAGCAGTTCTTC.

J is TRBJ2-1 and V is TRBV7-2; D perhaps matches TRBD2 (6 bases). Germline V gene data show CDR1 as SGHTA and CDR2 as FQGNSA. The CDR3 sequence is 15 residues long. Trimming removed 7 bases at V and 0 bases at J, with 13 bases between. The CDR3 nucleotides read TGTGCCAGCAACCTAGCGAGGGGCTCCTACAATGAGCAGTTCTTC. It specifies CASNLARGSYNEQFF.

J is TRBJ2-3 and V is TRBV7-9; TRBD2 is a possible D gene (5 bases). V lost 0 bases and J lost 1, with 11 bases in between. This CDR3 is built from 16 residues. Germline CDR1 reads SEHNR; CDR2 reads FQNEAQ (reference sequence). In DNA, the CDR3 is TGTGCCAGCAGCTTAGCGGTGGGAGTCCGCACAGATACGCAGTATTTT. It yields the protein CASSLAVGVRTDTQYF. Full variable domain (rest looked up from reference TRBV7-9 and TRBJ2-3): DTGVSQNPRHKITKRGQNVTFRCDPISEHNRLYWYRQTLGQGPEFLTYFQNEAQLEKSRLLSDRFSAERPKGSFSTLEIQRTEQGDSAMYLCASSLAVGVRTDTQYFGPGTRLTVL.

The rearrangement links TRBV28 to TRBJ1-2; 8 nucleotides align to TRBD1. The CDR3 runs 15 residues. Trimming at V came to 5 bases and at J to 5 bases, leaving 10 bases not matched to a gene. Germline CDR1 and CDR2: MDHEN and SYDVKM. In DNA, the CDR3 is TGTGCCAGCAGTCAGGGGACAGGTGGGGCGTATGGCTACACCTTC. It translates to CASSQGTGGAYGYTF.

CDR3 DNA sequence: TGCGCCAGCCGAAGGGGTAGGGACACTGAAGCTTTCTTT. Amino acids: CASRRGRDTEAFF. This sequence joins TRBV10-1 and TRBJ1-1; the D gene is possibly TRBD1 (5 bases). The V and J ends lost 8 bases and 3 bases respectively, with 13 bases between them. The CDR3 has 13 residues. CDR1 WNHNN and CDR2 SYGVQD come from the germline V gene (reference sequence).

In this sample, this clone turned up once. The J gene is TRBJ1-2, the V gene TRBV7-2, with D maybe TRBD1 (6 bases). Germline values: CDR1 SGHTA, CDR2 FQGNSA. Trimming removed 4 bases at V and 4 bases at J, with 19 bases between. This CDR3 has 16 amino acids. The CDR3 region has the DNA TGTGCCAGCAGCTCCCCGAGGGGGGATCCAGGCTATGGCTACACCTTC. This codes for CASSSPRGDPGYGYTF.

J is TRBJ2-5 and V is TRBV27; D possibly corresponds to TRBD1 (5 bases). Germline CDR1 reads MNHEY; CDR2 reads SMNVEV (reference sequence). The ends were cut back, 5 bases at V and 1 base at J, with 17 bases in the middle. The CDR3 is made up of 16 amino acids. CDR3 protein: CASSELPGHPQETQYF. CDR3 DNA sequence: TGTGCCAGCAGTGAACTCCCAGGACACCCCCAAGAGACCCAGTACTTC.

J is TRBJ2-5 and V is TRBV7-9, with no clear D. Germline CDR1 and CDR2: SEHNR and FQNEAQ (reference sequence). V lost 5 bases, J lost 3 bases, and 19 bases lay in between. The CDR3 sequence is 16 residues long. The CDR3 is CASSARVSRKEETQYF. CDR3 nucleotides: TGTGCCAGCAGCGCTAGGGTCAGTCGAAAGGAAGAGACCCAGTACTTC.

The chain couples TRBV5-4 to TRBJ1-4; TRBD1 matches 8 bases. This CDR3 is 15 amino acids long. Germline lookup yields CDR1 SGHNT and CDR2 YYREEE (reference sequence). The V and J ends lost 0 bases and 7 bases, in that order; junction bases with no gene match: 5. CDR3 sequence (DNA): TGTGCCAGCAGCTTGGCCGGACAGGGCGCTGAAAAACTGTTTTTT. This sequence encodes CASSLAGQGAEKLFF.

The V call is TRBV5-6, the J call TRBJ1-1, with D unclear. Germline CDR1 and CDR2: SGHDT and YYEEEE. This CDR3 is 14 amino acids long. Trimming left V 2 bases short and J 10 bases short, with 18 bases between. The CDR3 DNA sequence: TGTGCCAGCAGCTTATTAGGTTCATTAAGTGCAGCTTTCTTT. Amino acid sequence: CASSLLGSLSAAFF.